This is a list of T cell receptor beta chains from one sample in a study of early T cells in non-severe SARS-CoV-2 infection. TCRdb ran MiXCR on the 5' RACE reads and lists one entry per CDR3 protein. Of 51,000 or so distinct CDR3 sequences listed, 11% are singletons. The sequencing input was whole blood. The receptors come from an adult who was a healthcare worker with PCR-confirmed SARS-CoV-2 infection or an uninfected control (not recorded which). Both conserved end residues are part of each CDR3. The order of the fields is CDR3 length, clone size, D gene, J gene, V gene, CDR3 DNA, CDR3 protein. D genes are given only for firm matches. Clone size, where shown, is once, few, many, or a class for clones that have expanded.

length: 15
size: many
D: NA
J: TRBJ1-1
V: TRBV12-3/TRBV12-4
DNA: TGTGCCAGCAGTAATACAGGGATGGCGAACACTGAAGCTTTCTTT
CDR3: CASSNTGMANTEAFF

length: 14
size: NA
D: TRBD1
J: TRBJ1-6
V: TRBV14
DNA: TGTGCCAGCAGCCAGACAGGGCGAAATTCACCCCTCCACTTT
CDR3: CASSQTGRNSPLHF

length: 13
size: many
D: NA
J: TRBJ2-3
V: TRBV7-2
DNA: TGTGCCAGCAGTGGAAGCCCAGCAGATACGCAGTATTTT
CDR3: CASSGSPADTQYF

length: 13
size: many
D: TRBD1
J: TRBJ1-5
V: TRBV12-3/TRBV12-4
DNA: TGTGCCAGCAGTGACAGGGGGGAAGGGCCCCAGCATTTT
CDR3: CASSDRGEGPQHF

length: 16
size: many
D: TRBD1
J: TRBJ2-3
V: TRBV11-3
DNA: TGTGCCAGCAGCCTTGGGGACAGGGTATCGACAGATACGCAGTATTTT
CDR3: CASSLGDRVSTDTQYF

length: 14
size: NA
D: TRBD2
J: TRBJ2-3
V: TRBV7-2
DNA: TGTGCCAGCAGCTTAGCGGGACTAACAGATACGCAGTATTTT
CDR3: CASSLAGLTDTQYF

length: 14
size: NA
D: NA
J: TRBJ1-4
V: TRBV7-9
DNA: TGTGCCAGCAGCGGAGGACAGATTAATGAAAAACTGTTTTTT
CDR3: CASSGGQINEKLFF

length: 14
size: many
D: TRBD1
J: TRBJ1-1
V: TRBV13
DNA: TGTGCCAGCAGCTTACCAGGGGGGGACACTGAAGCTTTCTTT
CDR3: CASSLPGGDTEAFF

length: 16
size: many
D: TRBD1
J: TRBJ2-1
V: TRBV29-1
DNA: TGCAGCGCTGCAGGGGGCCGGACTACAAGACGCAATGAGCAGTTCTTC
CDR3: CSAAGGRTTRRNEQFF

length: 17
size: NA
D: NA
J: TRBJ1-2
V: TRBV4-1
DNA: TGCGCCAGCAGCCAAGTTCAATTGGTCGCCACTAACTATGGCTACACCTTC
CDR3: CASSQVQLVATNYGYTF

length: 13
size: few
D: NA
J: TRBJ1-6
V: TRBV6-1
DNA: TGTGCCAGCAGCGAAAGAACTGCGCTTCCCCTCCACTTT
CDR3: CASSERTALPLHF

length: 17
size: few
D: NA
J: TRBJ2-7
V: TRBV5-1
DNA: TGCGCCAGCAGCTTGGATGTTAGCGGACTGGGGACCTACGAGCAGTACTTC
CDR3: CASSLDVSGLGTYEQYF

length: 14
size: NA
D: TRBD1
J: TRBJ1-1
V: TRBV3-1
DNA: TGTGCCAGCAGCCCCACGACAGGGAGCACTGAAGCTTTCTTT
CDR3: CASSPTTGSTEAFF

length: 15
size: few
D: NA
J: TRBJ2-1
V: TRBV5-4
DNA: TGTGCCAGCAGCTTGGTGGGGGGCGGTCAGGATGAGCAGTTCTTC
CDR3: CASSLVGGGQDEQFF

length: 13
size: many
D: NA
J: TRBJ1-5
V: TRBV7-9
DNA: TGTGCCAGCAGCTTAGTTTGGGATCAGCCCCAGCATTTT
CDR3: CASSLVWDQPQHF

length: 19
size: many
D: TRBD1
J: TRBJ2-1
V: TRBV6-2/TRBV6-3
DNA: TGTGCCAGCGGGCCAAGCCGGACAGGGGGCAACTTTATTTACAATGAGCAGTTCTTC
CDR3: CASGPSRTGGNFIYNEQFF

length: 14
size: many
D: NA
J: TRBJ1-1
V: TRBV28
DNA: TGTGCCAGCAGTTTAGGGGCTGCGAACACTGAAGCTTTCTTT
CDR3: CASSLGAANTEAFF

length: 15
size: many
D: TRBD1
J: TRBJ2-7
V: TRBV9
DNA: TGTGCCAGCAGCGTAGGGTTACAGGGGGCCTACGAGCAGTACTTC
CDR3: CASSVGLQGAYEQYF

length: 14
size: few
D: NA
J: TRBJ2-7
V: TRBV6-5
DNA: TGTGCCAGCTGGAGGAGCGGGGAGGGGGGCGAGCAGTACTTC
CDR3: CASWRSGEGGEQYF

length: 15
size: many
D: NA
J: TRBJ2-6
V: TRBV12-3/TRBV12-4
DNA: TGTGCCAGCAGTCTCACGGGGGTTGGGGCCAACGTCCTGACTTTC
CDR3: CASSLTGVGANVLTF

length: 13
size: many
D: NA
J: TRBJ1-1
V: TRBV6-5
DNA: TGTGCCAGCAGTTCGGACGTGAACACTGAAGCTTTCTTT
CDR3: CASSSDVNTEAFF

length: 16
size: few
D: TRBD2
J: TRBJ2-3
V: TRBV12-3/TRBV12-4
DNA: TGTGCCAGCAGTTTGGGACTAGTGACTAGCACAGATACGCAGTATTTT
CDR3: CASSLGLVTSTDTQYF

length: 14
size: NA
D: TRBD2
J: TRBJ2-3
V: TRBV11-1
DNA: TGTGCCAGCAGCTGGGGACTAGCCGCAGATACGCAGTATTTT
CDR3: CASSWGLAADTQYF

length: 13
size: many
D: NA
J: TRBJ1-5
V: TRBV10-3
DNA: TGTGCCATCACGGCCATGAGCGATCAGCCCCAGCATTTT
CDR3: CAITAMSDQPQHF

length: 17
size: many
D: NA
J: TRBJ2-7
V: TRBV6-5
DNA: TGTGCCAGCAGTTTCGAACCTGGACGGCCGAACCTAGGGGAGCAGTACTTC
CDR3: CASSFEPGRPNLGEQYF

length: 16
size: NA
D: NA
J: TRBJ1-1
V: TRBV6-6
DNA: TGTGCCAGCAGTTTCGGACAGCGGGGGTTGATGGCTGAAGCTTTCTTT
CDR3: CASSFGQRGLMAEAFF

length: 13
size: NA
D: NA
J: TRBJ1-1
V: TRBV5-1
DNA: TGCGCCAGCAGCATGACAAGGGGCACTGAAGCTTTCTTT
CDR3: CASSMTRGTEAFF

length: 11
size: few
D: NA
J: TRBJ2-1
V: TRBV29-1
DNA: TGCAGCGTTGCGAGGGAGCGGGAGCAGTTCTTC
CDR3: CSVAREREQFF

length: 15
size: few
D: TRBD1
J: TRBJ1-1
V: TRBV7-8
DNA: TGTGCCAGCAGCCCCGGACAGGGGATGAACACTGAAGCTTTCTTT
CDR3: CASSPGQGMNTEAFF

length: 14
size: many
D: TRBD2
J: TRBJ2-7
V: TRBV7-2
DNA: TGTGCCAGCAGCTTTCGGGGGAGGGCAGGCGAGCAGTACTTC
CDR3: CASSFRGRAGEQYF

length: 15
size: many
D: TRBD2
J: TRBJ2-1
V: TRBV5-1
DNA: TGCGCCAGCAGCTTGGCACTAGCGGGGGGGGCAGAGCAGTTCTTC
CDR3: CASSLALAGGAEQFF

length: 16
size: few
D: TRBD1
J: TRBJ1-5
V: TRBV15
DNA: TGTGCCACCAGCAGAGTCCCGGGACAGGAGGATCAGCCCCAGCATTTT
CDR3: CATSRVPGQEDQPQHF

length: 14
size: many
D: NA
J: TRBJ2-3
V: TRBV14
DNA: TGTGCCAGCAGCCAACTCCTAGGGGCAGATACGCAGTATTTT
CDR3: CASSQLLGADTQYF

length: 18
size: many
D: TRBD2
J: TRBJ2-5
V: TRBV6-2/TRBV6-3
DNA: TGTGCCAGCAGTTACCGCCAAGGTGGTGCGGGGGGCAAAGAGACCCAGTACTTC
CDR3: CASSYRQGGAGGKETQYF

length: 16
size: many
D: TRBD1
J: TRBJ1-2
V: TRBV2
DNA: TGTGCCAGCAGGGTGGACAGGGGGTCCTCTTCTGACGGCTACACCTTC
CDR3: CASRVDRGSSSDGYTF

length: 14
size: many
D: NA
J: TRBJ1-3
V: TRBV18
DNA: TGTGCCAGCTCACCCCAGGGACACGGCGGAACCATATATTTT
CDR3: CASSPQGHGGTIYF

length: 12
size: NA
D: NA
J: TRBJ2-2
V: TRBV28
DNA: TGTGCCAGCAGTTCCCAGCCCAGGGAGCTGTTTTTT
CDR3: CASSSQPRELFF

length: 13
size: many
D: TRBD1
J: TRBJ2-4
V: TRBV30
DNA: TGTGCCTGGAGGGGGACAGGGGGTAACATTCAGTACTTC
CDR3: CAWRGTGGNIQYF

length: 16
size: NA
D: TRBD2
J: TRBJ2-7
V: TRBV7-9
DNA: TGTGCCAGCAGCGGCACTAGCGGGAGGATCCGCTACGAGCAGTACTTC
CDR3: CASSGTSGRIRYEQYF

length: 17
size: few
D: NA
J: TRBJ2-1
V: TRBV6-1
DNA: TGTGCCAGCAGTGAAGCGCATCCGGGGAGCTCCTACAATGAGCAGTTCTTC
CDR3: CASSEAHPGSSYNEQFF

length: 13
size: many
D: NA
J: TRBJ1-5
V: TRBV30
DNA: TGTGCCTGGAGGCAGGGCGGGAGTCAGCCCCAGCATTTT
CDR3: CAWRQGGSQPQHF

length: 15
size: many
D: NA
J: TRBJ2-5
V: TRBV11-2
DNA: TGTGCCAGCAGCTCCCAGGGGGGAAGCCAAGAGACCCAGTACTTC
CDR3: CASSSQGGSQETQYF

length: 10
size: NA
D: NA
J: TRBJ1-6
V: TRBV5-8
DNA: TGTGCCAGCAGCATGAACTTCCTCCACTTT
CDR3: CASSMNFLHF

length: 17
size: many
D: TRBD2
J: TRBJ2-1
V: TRBV5-6
DNA: TGTGCCAGCAGCTGGGGTCCAAGCGGGGCTTTCGTTGATGAGCAGTTCTTC
CDR3: CASSWGPSGAFVDEQFF